This T cell receptor (beta chain) was recovered during a study of T cells expressing NK-cell markers. Overall study context: The sequencing cohort of eight donors included seven HCMV-seropositive individuals and one seronegative individual.

TCRdb re-called the 5' RACE reads and gives one entry per CDR3 protein, without DNA. The sample data list some 150,000 distinct CDR3 sequences. Comment on this clonotype: Its antigen is not known.

CDR1 and CDR2 (germline): DFQATT, SNEGSKA (reference sequence). The CDR3 loop spans 14 amino acids. Findings and caveats of the study: The CD3+CD56-NKG2C+ fraction of several donors was also led by these clonotypes. Six donors carried dominant NKG2C+ clonotypes that made up roughly 1.0-7.5% of their CD8+ T cells.

The TCR originated in a man younger than 35 in good health. The V call is TRBV20-1, the J call TRBJ2-1; TCRdb gives TRBD1 as the D gene, but with no DNA this cannot be confirmed. Input material: blood T cells: a sorted CD56 or NKG2C T cell subset, CD4+ or CD8+ T cells, or bulk PBMC T cells (not recorded which). The CDR3 here is CSANFPGNYNEQFF.